This passage covers 18 T cell receptor beta chains from one sample sequenced in a study of T-cell memory formation after mild COVID-19. TCRdb re-analysed the 5' RACE reads in MiXCR, keeping a single row per CDR3 protein. The sample comprises some 350,000 distinct CDR3 sequences, 10% to 15% of which are singletons, and roughly a fifth rests with the top ten. The specimen was PBMCs or a T cell subset sorted from them (not recorded which). The origin of the receptors is a man aged 18 to 30 who had mild COVID-19 (a few samples of this study predate the infection). Cell type and time point are not known.

The chain employs TRBV12-2 and TRBJ1-4; TRBD1, as called in the table, went unchecked against the DNA. TRBV12-2 has pseudogene status. The CDR3 is 16 amino acids. The CDR3 sequence is CASRNRRGPDAEKLFF. CDR3 sequence (DNA): TGTGCAAGTCGCAATAGAAGGGGGCCCGATGCAGAAAAACTGTTTTTT.

This clonotype was found a few times. Germline and junction disagree at one end, which may indicate a read error. The rearrangement joins TRBV6-6 to TRBJ1-6; D unresolved. Germline V gene data show CDR1 as MNHNY and CDR2 as SVGAGI (reference sequence). CDR3 length: 18 residues. Here the CDR3 DNA reads TGTGCCAGCAGCTACTCTCCGGGCCAAGACCCGGACAATTCACCCCTCCACTTT. Its protein is CASSYSPGQDPDNSPLHF.

The chain links TRBV7-2 to TRBJ2-6; unclear D gene. Trimming took 1 base from V and 2 from J, leaving 6 bases between them. CDR1 and CDR2 (germline): SGHTA, FQGNSA. The CDR3 is 15 amino acids. DNA for the CDR3: TGTGCCAGCAGCTTAGATTGGGCTGGGGCCAACGTCCTGACTTTC. Translating it yields CASSLDWAGANVLTF.

This clonotype was counted between two and nine times. V gene TRBV28 combines with J gene TRBJ2-3; 7 nucleotides agree with TRBD1. Germline CDR1 reads MDHEN; CDR2 reads SYDVKM. The CDR3 totals 14 residues. The junction had 6 bases not matched to a gene; V was cut back by 5 bases and J by 4 bases. CDR3 nucleotides: TGTGCCAGCAGTCCTACAGGGGATCCAGATACGCAGTATTTT. It is translated as CASSPTGDPDTQYF.

The chain recombines TRBV20-1 with TRBJ2-1; D gene ambiguous. CDR1 and CDR2 (germline): DFQATT, SNEGSKA (reference sequence). The CDR3 runs to 10 residues. Trimming removed 6 bases at V and 9 bases at J, with 9 bases between. The CDR3 DNA follows: TGCAGTGCCCAGCGTGGTGAGCAGTTCTTC. Protein product: CSAQRGEQFF.

The chain employs TRBV30 and TRBJ1-1, with 7 bases lining up with TRBD1. Losses at the gene ends were 0 bases for V and 1 base for J; bases not matched to a gene: 2. The CDR3 consists of 14 residues. Germline V gene lookup returns CDR1 GTSNPN and CDR2 SVGIG (reference sequence). The CDR3 loop is CAWSVYRGNTEAFF. CDR3 coding DNA: TGTGCCTGGAGTGTTTACAGGGGGAACACTGAAGCTTTCTTT.

The J gene is TRBJ2-1, the V gene TRBV9; D is ambiguous. The V gene lost 0 bases and the J gene lost 8 bases, with 9 bases spanning the gap. CDR1 is SGDLS and CDR2 is YYNGEE in the germline V gene. This CDR3 is built from 13 residues. The CDR3 sequence is CASSVVSLDEQFF. For the CDR3, the DNA is TGTGCCAGCAGCGTAGTTAGTTTGGATGAGCAGTTCTTC.

The V call is TRBV7-3, the J call TRBJ2-3; 13 positions agree with TRBD2. The CDR3 has 17 residues. V dropped 4 bases and J dropped 1; count of bases not matched to a gene: 5. CDR1 and CDR2 from the germline V gene are SGHTA and FQGTGA. This CDR3 reads CASSSGGLAGGTDTQYF. CDR3 sequence (DNA): TGTGCCAGCAGCTCGGGAGGACTAGCGGGGGGCACAGATACGCAGTATTTT.

This clonotype came up a few times. V and J are TRBV7-7 and TRBJ1-6; TRBD1 aligns across 7 bases. Looked up from germline, CDR1 is SSHAT and CDR2 is FNYEAQ (reference sequence). CDR3 size: 14 residues. The J segment lost 16 bases and the V segment lost 1 base, leaving 10 bases of the junction unmatched. CDR3: CASSLVNWTGELHF. The CDR3 coding sequence is TGTGCCAGCAGCTTAGTTAACTGGACAGGAGAACTCCACTTT.

A few counts support this clonotype. The V call is TRBV6-2 or TRBV6-3, the J call TRBJ1-1, with unresolved D. Germline V gene lookup returns CDR1 MNHEY and CDR2 SVGEGT. V shed 3 bases and J shed 1 base, with 9 bases lying between them. The CDR3 is 14 residues long. The CDR3, as DNA: TGTGCCAGCAGTTATGTGCAATGGAACACTGAAGCTTTCTTT. The encoded protein is CASSYVQWNTEAFF.

This clonotype occurred many times. The J gene is TRBJ2-7, the V gene TRBV7-9; D unresolved. The CDR3 loop spans 13 amino acids. Germline CDR1 SEHNR, CDR2 FQNEAQ (reference sequence). Trimming removed 5 bases from V and 3 bases from J, with 11 bases in between. The CDR3: CASSPVENYEQYF. CDR3 in DNA: TGTGCCAGCAGCCCGGTCGAAAACTACGAGCAGTACTTC.

CDR3 nucleotides: TGCGCCAGCAGTCCGAATAAGGAGACCCAGTACTTC. Translating gives CASSPNKETQYF. The chain carries TRBV5-1 and TRBJ2-5; D call uncertain. CDR3 size: 12 residues. The germline CDR1 and CDR2 sequences are SGHRS and YFSETQ. Trimming shortened V by 5 bases and J by 5 bases, and 10 bases separated the two germline ends. Using reference TRBV5-1 and TRBJ2-5 for the parts outside the CDR3, the full variable domain is KAGVTQTPRYLIKTRGQQVTLSCSPISGHRSVSWYQQTPGQGLQFLFEYFSETQRNKGNFPGRFSGRQFSNSRSEMNVSTLELGDSALYLCASSPNKETQYFGPGTRLLVL.

This clonotype showed up just a few times. This chain uses TRBV30 with TRBJ1-1; no definite D call. The CDR3 has 13 amino acids. With 3 bases removed from V and 2 bases from J, the gap between germline ends came to 10 bases. From germline, CDR1 is GTSNPN and CDR2 SVGIG (reference sequence). The CDR3 sequence is CAWSHVINTEAFF. The CDR3 bases are TGTGCCTGGAGCCATGTTATCAACACTGAAGCTTTCTTT.

The chain uses TRBV9 and TRBJ1-5, with 7 nucleotides matching TRBD1. V trimming: 2 bases; J trimming: 4 bases; junction bases outside the gene matches: 3. Germline assignment: CDR1 SGDLS and CDR2 YYNGEE. The CDR3 extends over 14 amino acids. The DNA of the CDR3 is TGTGCCAGCAGCGTCACAGGGGAGAATCAGCCCCAGCATTTT. Protein product: CASSVTGENQPQHF.

This clonotype has just a few counts. The chain employs TRBV20-1 and TRBJ1-1, with TRBD1 as a possible D gene (6 bases). The CDR3 is made up of 15 amino acids. The V end was cut by 3 bases, the J end by 0 bases, with 14 bases between. In germline, CDR1 is DFQATT, CDR2 SNEGSKA (reference sequence). The CDR3 sequence: CSASWGGAVNTEAFF. DNA for the CDR3: TGCAGTGCTAGCTGGGGGGGCGCGGTGAACACTGAAGCTTTCTTT.

This clonotype came up a few times. This chain connects TRBV11-2 to TRBJ1-1; D is ambiguous. This CDR3 comprises 13 residues. Germline V gives CDR1 SGHAT, CDR2 FQNNGV. Deletions cut 5 bases from V and 8 bases from J, with 15 bases between. CDR3 loop: CASSQLETLEAFF. The CDR3 nucleotides read TGTGCCAGCAGCCAACTTGAAACCCTCGAAGCTTTCTTT.

V and J are TRBV2 and TRBJ2-2; 12 nucleotides align to TRBD2. CDR1 is SNHLY and CDR2 is FYNNEI in the germline V gene. The V and J ends lost 11 bases and 4 bases, in that order; junction bases with no gene match: 8. The CDR3 has 15 amino acids. The CDR3 DNA reads as TGTGCCTCAAGCGGGACTAGCGGGTTCACCGGGGAGCTGTTTTTT. It encodes CASSGTSGFTGELFF.

This clonotype was detected a few times. The chain recombines TRBV10-3 with TRBJ2-3; D possibly matches TRBD1 or TRBD2 (5 bases each). CDR1 is ENHRY, CDR2 SYGVKD, per germline. The CDR3 consists of 15 residues. V shed 3 bases and J shed 5 bases, with 15 bases lying between them. The chain's CDR3 is CAISDFEGREDTQYF. In nucleotides, the CDR3 is TGTGCCATCAGTGACTTCGAGGGGCGAGAAGATACGCAGTATTTT.